This T cell receptor (beta chain) was sequenced for a study of beta chain features in type 1 diabetes (dated by TCRdb to 2016 to 2019). With respect to the entire study: No differences in mean age, gender distribution, total cell number or subset yield were found between patients and healthy donors. In the study, TCRB repertoires of sorted circulating CD4+ T cell subsets from recently diagnosed type 1 diabetes patients were compared with those of matched healthy donors. Regulatory and stem cell-like memory subsets were obtained from only 8 patients and about 8 healthy donors, while naive and central memory subsets were obtained from all 30 or so donors. A total of around 100 million sorted cells were examined across all samples, and RNA yield correlated strongly with the number of cells per subset. Study-wide conclusions, independent of this receptor: Sequencing cDNA rather than genomic DNA could over-represent highly expressing activated cells, although activation and CD3 levels did not differ between groups. The naive, central memory and regulatory TCRB repertoires appeared to resemble one another more closely among patients than among healthy donors. Fewer insertions and more nucleotide deletions at VDJ recombination sites were observed in patients with type 1 diabetes, implying thymic rearrangement abnormalities. PCR might favor shorter templates, but patient and control samples were amplified and corrected together, so any skew would affect both groups equally. Only small numbers of individuals were included in the HLA sub-analyses, which left unresolved whether HLA type had any influence on TCRB rearrangement. In all four CD4+ subsets, TCRB CDR3 length was moderately but significantly shorter in type 1 diabetes patients.

The entire amount of isolated RNA was reverse transcribed using the High Capacity cDNA Reverse Transcription Kit, so the sequenced TCRB transcripts were expressed ones. Deep immunoSEQ sequencing was performed on naive, central memory and regulatory T cell samples, with an average of roughly 4 million total reads per sample. After sorted cells were lysed in RLT buffer, RNA was extracted with DNase-treated RNeasy Micro or Mini kits, with the choice depending on cell number. Each cell subset was processed on its own to prevent cross-contamination, while patient and healthy donor samples were processed together. Using the immunoSEQ multiplex PCR, TCRB sequences were amplified from cDNA into 87-bp fragments spanning the CDR3 region. Sequencing of the amplicons was done on the Illumina HiSeq platform. Concerning the study's data processing: Synthetic template baselines were used to correct PCR bias computationally, reads within Hamming distance 2 were collapsed, and singletons that could not be merged were discarded. Reads were aligned against IMGT to assign V, D and J genes, CDR3 length and insertions or deletions at six rearrangement sites. Within each subset, clonotype counts were normalized to sorted cell number, and only after that were true diversity and Gini coefficients computed with the tcR R package. Repertoire sharing was quantified using the overlap coefficient calculated on TCRB nucleotide sequences. Out-of-frame TCRB sequences from naive cells were analyzed as a proxy for the pre-selection repertoire. Not all clones reach the TCRdb copy of this immuneACCESS table, which keeps in-frame sequences only. Checked studies attribute under half of the gap to unresolved V genes and leave the rest unexplained. V and J calls and clone size are copied from that table; D and trimming were computed from the DNA. Recorded for this sample are about half a million clones; about 29% of them occurred a single time. The ten biggest clones cover around 0.065% of the sample.

Each donor gave one peripheral blood draw, averaging approximately 0.11 L, which was collected into heparinised tubes. A BD FACSAria II and a panel including CD45RO, CCR7, CD25, CD127, CD95 and CD27 were used to sort naive, central memory, regulatory and stem cell-like memory CD4+ T cells. Purity was above 98% for every sorted population. PBMCs were isolated right away by Lymphoprep density gradient centrifugation and were stained directly, without culture. To minimize batch effects, samples were stained and sorted in pairs, one healthy donor with one patient per experiment. As to this clone: It lacks a known antigen. Per-base quality was not reported, and no clone a single base away is much larger than it.

The sample was naive CD4+ T cells from blood. This specimen's cell subset or site label, per the study, means: true naive CD4+ T cells. The source is a man younger than 35 in good health.

The CDR3 is CSVGTNSYEQYF. The DNA is TGCAGCGTTGGCACAAACTCCTACGAGCAGTACTTC. The chain links TRBV29-1 with TRBJ2-5; no D gene is confidently identified. With the DNA end fitting TRBJ2-7 better, the J assignment may be wrong. According to the germline V gene, CDR1 reads SQVTM and CDR2 reads ANQGSEA. CDR3 length: 12 amino acids, cysteine to phenylalanine. Of the read, only the CDR3 DNA is kept; its 36 bases are in frame from base 1.